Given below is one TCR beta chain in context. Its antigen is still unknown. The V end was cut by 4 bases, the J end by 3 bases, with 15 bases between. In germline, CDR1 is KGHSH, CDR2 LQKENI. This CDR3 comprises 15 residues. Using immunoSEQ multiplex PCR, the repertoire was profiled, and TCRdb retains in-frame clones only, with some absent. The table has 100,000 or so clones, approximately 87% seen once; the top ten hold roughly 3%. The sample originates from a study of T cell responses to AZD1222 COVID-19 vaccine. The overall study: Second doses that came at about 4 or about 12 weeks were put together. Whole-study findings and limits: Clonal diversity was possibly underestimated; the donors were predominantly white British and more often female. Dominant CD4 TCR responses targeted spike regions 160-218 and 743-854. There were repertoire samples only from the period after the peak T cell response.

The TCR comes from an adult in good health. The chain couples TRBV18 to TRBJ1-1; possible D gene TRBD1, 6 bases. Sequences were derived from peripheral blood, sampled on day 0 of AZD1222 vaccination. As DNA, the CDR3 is TGTGCCAGCTCACTCTACCGGACAGCGGACACTGAAGCTTTCTTT. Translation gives CASSLYRTADTEAFF.